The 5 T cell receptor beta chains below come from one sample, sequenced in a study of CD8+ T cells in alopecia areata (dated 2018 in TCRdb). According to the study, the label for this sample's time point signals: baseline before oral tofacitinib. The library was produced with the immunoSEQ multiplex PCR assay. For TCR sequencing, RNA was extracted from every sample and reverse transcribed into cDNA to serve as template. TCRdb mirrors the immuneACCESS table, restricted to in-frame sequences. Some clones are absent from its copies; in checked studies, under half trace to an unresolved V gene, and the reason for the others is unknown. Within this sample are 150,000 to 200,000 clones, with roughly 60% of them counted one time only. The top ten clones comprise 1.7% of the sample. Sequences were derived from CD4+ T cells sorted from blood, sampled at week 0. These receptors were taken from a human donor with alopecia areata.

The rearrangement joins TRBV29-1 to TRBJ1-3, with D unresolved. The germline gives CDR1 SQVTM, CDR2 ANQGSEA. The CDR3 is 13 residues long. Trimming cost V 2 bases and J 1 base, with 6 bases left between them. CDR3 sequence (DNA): TGCAGCGTTGAATTGGGGTCTGGAAACACCATATATTTT. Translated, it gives CSVELGSGNTIYF.

The CDR3 is CASSQNSGGTWNEQYF. The CDR3 DNA follows: TGCGCCAGCAGCCAAAATAGCGGGGGAACTTGGAACGAGCAGTACTTC. The V gene is TRBV4-3, the J gene TRBJ2-7; 9 nucleotides match TRBD2. Germline V lookup: CDR1 LGHNA, CDR2 YSLEER. Trimming removed 2 bases from V and 5 bases from J; junction bases left unmatched: 10. This CDR3 is 16 amino acids long.

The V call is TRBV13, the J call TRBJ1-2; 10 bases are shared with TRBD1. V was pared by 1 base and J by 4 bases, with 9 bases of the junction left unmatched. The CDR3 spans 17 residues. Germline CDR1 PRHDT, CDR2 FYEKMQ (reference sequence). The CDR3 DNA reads TGTGCCAGCAGCTTAGTCCCGGGACAGGGGTCCGGCTATGGCTACACCTTC. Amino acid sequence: CASSLVPGQGSGYGYTF.

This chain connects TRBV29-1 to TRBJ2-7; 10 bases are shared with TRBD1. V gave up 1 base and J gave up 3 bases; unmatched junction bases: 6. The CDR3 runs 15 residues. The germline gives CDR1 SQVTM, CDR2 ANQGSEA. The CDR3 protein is CSVEARDRGFYEQYF. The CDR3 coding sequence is TGCAGCGTTGAAGCCCGGGACAGGGGATTCTACGAGCAGTACTTC.

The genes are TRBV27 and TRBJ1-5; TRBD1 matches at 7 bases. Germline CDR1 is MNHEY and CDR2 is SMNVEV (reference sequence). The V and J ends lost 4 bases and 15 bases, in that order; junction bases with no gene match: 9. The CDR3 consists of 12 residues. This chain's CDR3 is CASSSEGGVRHF. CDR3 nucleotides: TGTGCCAGCAGTTCCGAAGGGGGCGTCCGGCATTTT.